The 24 T cell receptor beta chains presented below share a single source sample, sequenced in a study of T cell responses to AZD1222 COVID-19 vaccine. Using immunoSEQ multiplex PCR, the repertoire was profiled, and TCRdb retains in-frame clones only, with some absent. The data show roughly 40,000 clones, just over 85% seen once. Here the sequenced sample was peripheral blood, taken 28 days after the second dose of the MenACWY control vaccine. The receptors shown here come from an adult who received the MenACWY meningococcal vaccine as a control.

V gene TRBV7-9 combines with J gene TRBJ2-1; tentative D call: TRBD1 (6 bases). The V end lost 4 bases, the J end lost 11 bases, and 12 bases lay between the germline ends. The germline gives CDR1 SEHNR, CDR2 FQNEAQ (reference sequence). The CDR3 has 12 residues. CDR3 DNA sequence: TGTGCCAGCAGCTCCCCGACAGGCCAGCAGTTCTTC. Translating it yields CASSSPTGQQFF.

The genes are TRBV18 and TRBJ2-3; D remains ambiguous. Trimming pared 3 bases from V and 1 base from J, leaving 8 bases between. This CDR3 region has 14 residues. Germline values: CDR1 KGHSH, CDR2 LQKENI. DNA of the CDR3: TGTGCCAGCTCACCCCCAGCAGGCACAGATACGCAGTATTTT. This sequence encodes CASSPPAGTDTQYF.

V gene TRBV30 combines with J gene TRBJ1-1; no clear D gene. This CDR3 is built from 14 residues. The germline gives CDR1 GTSNPN, CDR2 SVGIG (reference sequence). V lost 3 bases and J lost 0, with 11 bases in between. The CDR3: CAWSEEALNTEAFF. DNA for the CDR3: TGTGCCTGGAGCGAGGAAGCCCTGAACACTGAAGCTTTCTTT.

V usage is TRBV25-1 and J usage is TRBJ2-1, with TRBD1 matching over 10 bases. This CDR3 has 16 amino acids. Unmatched junction bases numbered 10, after V lost 4 bases and J lost 7 bases. From germline, CDR1 is MGHDK and CDR2 SYGVNS. CDR3 coding DNA: TGTGCCAGCAGTGGATGGACAGGGGGAAATAGGAATGAGCAGTTCTTC. As protein: CASSGWTGGNRNEQFF.

The chain combines TRBV7-3 with TRBJ2-1; 12 nucleotides match TRBD2. Germline-derived CDR1 and CDR2 are SGHTA and FQGTGA. The CDR3 loop spans 16 amino acids. The ends lost 0 bases at V and 5 bases at J; junction bases unmatched: 2. In DNA, the CDR3 is TGTGCCAGCAGCTTAACTGGGACTAGCGGGCACAATGAGCAGTTCTTC. Translated: CASSLTGTSGHNEQFF.

The chain couples TRBV4-1 to TRBJ1-1; unclear D gene. The CDR3 consists of 13 residues. CDR1 MGHRA and CDR2 YSYEKL come from the germline V gene. V dropped 4 bases and J dropped 1 base, with 7 bases sitting between them. The CDR3, as DNA: TGCGCCAGCAGCCGGCAGCAGAACACTGAAGCTTTCTTT. Its protein product is CASSRQQNTEAFF.

This sequence joins TRBV24-1 and TRBJ2-7, with 10 nucleotides matching TRBD2. Trimming removed 6 bases from V and 5 bases from J; junction bases left unmatched: 6. This CDR3 is 14 amino acids long. The germline CDR1 and CDR2 sequences are KGHDR and SFDVKD. In nucleotides, the CDR3 is TGTGCCACCAGTCACACTAGCGGGAACAACGAGCAGTACTTC. It codes for CATSHTSGNNEQYF.

The CDR3 nucleotides are TGTGCCTGGAGTGTAAGGGGCGGGTATGGCTACACCTTC. Translating gives CAWSVRGGYGYTF. This chain connects TRBV30 to TRBJ1-2; D possibly corresponds to TRBD1 (5 bases). Trimming stripped 0 bases from V and 5 bases from J, with 10 bases between. Germline CDR1 reads GTSNPN; CDR2 reads SVGIG (reference sequence). This CDR3 is built from 13 residues.

The J gene is TRBJ1-2, the V gene TRBV7-6; TRBD1 agrees at 7 bases. CDR1 is SGHVS, CDR2 FNYEAQ, per germline. The trim removed 2 bases at V and 4 bases at J, leaving 10 bases unmatched. CDR3 length: 16 residues. The CDR3 bases are TGTGCCAGCAGCTTATTAGGGGGACAGCGAAGCTATGGCTACACCTTC. The encoded protein is CASSLLGGQRSYGYTF.

The chain joins TRBV5-1 to TRBJ2-5; 7 positions agree with TRBD1. J lost 1 base, V lost 4 bases, and 4 bases had no gene match. The length of the CDR3 is 14 residues. CDR1 is SGHRS and CDR2 is YFSETQ in the germline V gene. This chain's CDR3 is CASSPGTVQETQYF. The DNA of the CDR3 is TGCGCCAGCAGCCCAGGGACAGTCCAAGAGACCCAGTACTTC.

This sequence joins TRBV27 and TRBJ2-2; D might be TRBD1 or TRBD2, each matching 6 bases. Trimming pared 4 bases from V and 6 bases from J, leaving 27 bases between. CDR3 length: 19 residues. Germline values: CDR1 MNHEY, CDR2 SMNVEV (reference sequence). CDR3 nucleotides: TGTGCCAGCAGTTCAGCGCCATACCGGGACACCGGCGGGGCCGGGGAGCTGTTTTTT. This gives the protein CASSSAPYRDTGGAGELFF.

In its sample, this clone was seen a few times. The chain employs TRBV14 and TRBJ1-6; no reliable D call. Trimming pared 0 bases from V and 8 bases from J, leaving 8 bases between. The CDR3 covers 14 residues. CDR1 and CDR2 (germline): SGHDN, FVKESK. This chain's CDR3 is CASSQDQRYSPLHF. The CDR3 DNA is TGTGCCAGCAGCCAAGATCAACGGTATTCACCCCTCCACTTT.

V gene TRBV6-1 combines with J gene TRBJ1-1; D is ambiguous. The CDR3 loop spans 13 amino acids. Germline loops: CDR1 MNHNS, CDR2 SASEGT. The V end was cut by 3 bases, the J end by 1 base, with 6 bases between. The CDR3 sequence is CASSDGSNTEAFF. CDR3 bases: TGTGCCAGCAGTGACGGCTCGAACACTGAAGCTTTCTTT.

The chain is built from TRBV2 and TRBJ2-7; D is unclear. The CDR3 length is 15 residues. In germline, CDR1 is SNHLY, CDR2 FYNNEI. V was trimmed by 6 bases and J by 2 bases, leaving 17 bases between them. The CDR3 DNA follows: TGTGCCAGCAGACCCGCGTCGGGCCAGGCCTACGAGCAGTACTTC. This sequence encodes CASRPASGQAYEQYF.

The count of this clone is one. The rearrangement links TRBV5-1 to TRBJ2-1; D unclear. V was cut by 5 bases and J by 0 bases, with 6 bases left in between. The CDR3 spans 13 residues. Germline V CDR1 and CDR2: SGHRS, YFSETQ. CDR3 loop: CASRTDSYNEQFF. In nucleotides, the CDR3 is TGCGCCAGCAGAACGGACTCCTACAATGAGCAGTTCTTC.

This sequence joins TRBV19 and TRBJ1-5; tentative D call: TRBD1 (6 bases). V was shortened by 8 bases and J by 3 bases, with 17 bases between the two germline ends. The CDR3 loop spans 15 amino acids. CDR1 and CDR2 from the germline V gene are LNHDA and SQIVND (reference sequence). Written as DNA, the CDR3 is TGTGCCAGTGATCACCTAGACAGGTTCAATCAGCCCCAGCATTTT. Translated, it gives CASDHLDRFNQPQHF.

This chain links TRBV6-4 with TRBJ2-2; D uncertain. The CDR3 totals 14 residues. V was shortened by 6 bases and J by 6 bases, with 14 bases between the two germline ends. Germline V CDR1 and CDR2: MRHNA, SNTAGT. The CDR3 DNA reads as TGTGCCAGCAGCGCTGGACCTCTAGCCGGGGAGCTGTTTTTT. This gives the protein CASSAGPLAGELFF.

The chain is built from TRBV6-2 or TRBV6-3 and TRBJ1-1, with no clear D. The V and J ends lost 0 bases and 0 bases respectively, with 5 bases between them. Germline CDR1 reads MNHEY; CDR2 reads SVGEGT. This CDR3 has 14 residues. CDR3 region: CASSYSLVNTEAFF. As DNA, the CDR3 is TGTGCCAGCAGTTACTCGTTAGTGAACACTGAAGCTTTCTTT.

The chain uses TRBV28 and TRBJ2-7; 13 nucleotides align to TRBD2. The germline gives CDR1 MDHEN, CDR2 SYDVKM. The CDR3 runs to 16 residues. Trimming at V came to 4 bases and at J to 6 bases, leaving 9 bases not matched to a gene. The CDR3 region is CASSSATSGRAFEQYF. As DNA, the CDR3 is TGTGCCAGCAGTTCCGCCACTAGCGGGAGGGCCTTCGAGCAGTACTTC.

This chain uses TRBV18 with TRBJ2-1; 7 bases are a match to TRBD2. This CDR3 has 17 residues. The V gene end was trimmed by 4 bases and the J gene end by 3 bases; junction bases not matched to a gene: 12. CDR1 is KGHSH and CDR2 is LQKENI in the germline V gene. DNA for the CDR3: TGTGCCAGCTCACTGGCCCCCGGGACTACCCTCTACAATGAGCAGTTCTTC. Translating gives CASSLAPGTTLYNEQFF.

The chain joins TRBV10-2 to TRBJ2-2; 10 positions agree with TRBD2. The CDR3 loop spans 17 amino acids. Trimming took 1 base from V and 6 from J; bases not matched to a gene: 8. Germline loops: CDR1 WSHSY, CDR2 SAAADI. The CDR3 DNA is TGCGCCAGCAGTGAGTTCTCACCTAGCGGGAGCCCCGGGGAGCTGTTTTTT. As protein: CASSEFSPSGSPGELFF.

This rearrangement joins TRBV5-4 to TRBJ2-7; 12 bases fit TRBD2. The germline V gene encodes CDR1 SGHNT and CDR2 YYREEE (reference sequence). The CDR3 is made up of 14 amino acids. V was pared by 4 bases and J by 6 bases, with 5 bases of the junction left unmatched. This chain's CDR3 is CASSERLAGAEQYF. Written as DNA, the CDR3 is TGTGCCAGCAGCGAAAGACTAGCGGGGGCCGAGCAGTACTTC.

The V call is TRBV9, the J call TRBJ2-2; 8 bases are a match to TRBD1. The CDR3 runs 20 residues. CDR1 and CDR2 (germline): SGDLS, YYNGEE. V lost 3 bases and J lost 0; bases outside the gene matches: 16. In nucleotides, the CDR3 is TGTGCCAGCAGCGCACCCGGGACAGGATCAACCCAGCCGAACACCGGGGAGCTGTTTTTT. Protein sequence: CASSAPGTGSTQPNTGELFF.

V is TRBV4-2 and J is TRBJ2-1, with D tentatively TRBD1 or TRBD2 (5 bases each). Trimming removed 4 bases at V and 5 bases at J, with 15 bases between. Germline V gene lookup returns CDR1 LGHNA and CDR2 YNFKEQ. The CDR3 contains 15 residues. The CDR3 here is CASSRYEGKDNEQFF. The CDR3 DNA sequence: TGTGCCAGCAGCCGTTATGAGGGGAAGGACAATGAGCAGTTCTTC.